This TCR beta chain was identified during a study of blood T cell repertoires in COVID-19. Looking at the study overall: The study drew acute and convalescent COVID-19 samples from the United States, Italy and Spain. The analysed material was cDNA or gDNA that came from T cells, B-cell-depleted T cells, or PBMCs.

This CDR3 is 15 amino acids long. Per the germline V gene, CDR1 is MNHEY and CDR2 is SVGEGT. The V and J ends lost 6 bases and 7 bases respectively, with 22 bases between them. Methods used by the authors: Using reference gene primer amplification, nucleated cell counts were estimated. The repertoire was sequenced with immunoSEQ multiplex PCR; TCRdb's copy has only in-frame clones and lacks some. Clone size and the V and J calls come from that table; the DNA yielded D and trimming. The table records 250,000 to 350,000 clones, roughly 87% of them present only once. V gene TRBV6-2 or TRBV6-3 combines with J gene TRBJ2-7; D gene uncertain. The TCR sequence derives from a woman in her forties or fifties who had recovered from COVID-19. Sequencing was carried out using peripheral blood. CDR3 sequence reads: CASSPGALRSGEQYF. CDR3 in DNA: TGTGCCAGCAGCCCCGGAGCTCTCCGGTCTGGAGAGCAGTACTTC.